This TCR beta chain was recorded in a study of shared clonotypes between healthy human individuals. Study-level information: Serving as donors were a couple of women and three men, whose ages spanned 18 to 49. Three CD4 naive, three CD4 memory, two CD8 naive and one CD8 memory plate were used per donor. Points from the study as a whole: Rarefaction revealed incomplete sorted-subset sequencing despite large depth.

Generated by immunoSEQ multiplex PCR, the TCRdb table keeps only in-frame clones and is missing some. The table shows 950,000 to 1,100,000 clones, with roughly 70% occurring only once. Concerning this clone: Its antigen is not known.

The clonotype comes from a man in his late teens or twenties in good health. Source material: memory CD4+ T cells sorted from blood. Subset indicated: CD45RA-negative fraction.

The CDR3 region has the DNA TGTGCCAGCAGCGTAGTTACTAGCGGGGGGAATGAGCAGTTCTTC. Amino acids: CASSVVTSGGNEQFF. The chain recombines TRBV9 with TRBJ2-1; 12 bases are a match to TRBD2. The CDR3 is 15 amino acids. Germline-derived CDR1 and CDR2 are SGDLS and YYNGEE. With V trimmed by 0 bases and J by 7 bases, 2 bases remained unmatched.